These 9 T cell receptor beta chains originate from one sample sequenced in a study of siplizumab effects on memory and regulatory T cells. TCRdb's table, derived via immunoSEQ multiplex PCR, lists solely in-frame clones and lacks some. The sample lists about 120,000 clones, approximately 94% seen once, with under 2% in the top ten. The sequenced material came from non-Treg CD4+ T cells sorted from blood. Receptor source: a human donor in good health.

The rearrangement links TRBV2 to TRBJ2-3; 11 nucleotides line up with TRBD1. The germline V gene encodes CDR1 SNHLY and CDR2 FYNNEI. The CDR3 loop spans 15 amino acids. Trimming at V came to 3 bases and at J to 4 bases, leaving 3 bases not matched to a gene. DNA of the CDR3: TGTGCCAGCAGTGATAGGACAGGGGGCTCAGATACGCAGTATTTT. It codes for CASSDRTGGSDTQYF.

This chain links TRBV6-1 with TRBJ1-2; 7 bases are a match to TRBD1. The germline V gene has CDR1 MNHNS and CDR2 SASEGT. J was trimmed by 3 bases and V by 7 bases; bases with no gene match: 8. The CDR3 consists of 14 residues. The CDR3 DNA reads TGTGCCAGCACGGAAGGGGGCGCGTACTATGGCTACACCTTC. Encoded protein: CASTEGGAYYGYTF.

This clone turned up a few times. The rearrangement links TRBV2 to TRBJ2-1; TRBD1 aligns across 10 bases. The CDR3 has 14 amino acids. With 9 bases clipped from V and 8 bases from J, the junction kept 10 bases outside the gene matches. The germline V gene has CDR1 SNHLY and CDR2 FYNNEI. DNA of the CDR3: TGTGCCAGACTTCTGACAGGGGGCGCGGATGAGCAGTTCTTC. Its protein product is CARLLTGGADEQFF.

In its sample, this clone was seen once. V usage is TRBV19 and J usage is TRBJ2-2, with D possibly being TRBD2 (6 bases). V lost 5 bases and J lost 1, with 11 bases in between. The germline V gene encodes CDR1 LNHDA and CDR2 SQIVND (reference sequence). The CDR3 runs 15 residues. Written as DNA, the CDR3 is TGTGCCAGTAGTTTACCGGGAGAGAACACCGGGGAGCTGTTTTTT. Protein sequence: CASSLPGENTGELFF. Full variable domain (remainder filled in from reference TRBV19 and TRBJ2-2): DGGITQSPKYLFRKEGQNVTLSCEQNLNHDAMYWYRQDPGQGLRLIYYSQIVNDFQKGDIAEGYSVSREKKESFPLTVTSAQKNPTAFYLCASSLPGENTGELFFGEGSRLTVL.

The rearrangement joins TRBV7-9 to TRBJ1-2; the D gene is possibly TRBD1 (6 bases). The germline V and J ends were trimmed by 8 bases and 3 bases, with 16 bases remaining between them. This CDR3 region has 14 residues. Germline loops: CDR1 SEHNR, CDR2 FQNEAQ (reference sequence). The CDR3 region has the DNA TGTGCCAGCGGACAACAGGGCCACTACTATGGCTACACCTTC. Protein sequence: CASGQQGHYYGYTF. Full variable domain (outside the CDR3, taken from reference TRBV7-9 and TRBJ1-2): DTGVSQNPRHKITKRGQNVTFRCDPISEHNRLYWYRQTLGQGPEFLTYFQNEAQLEKSRLLSDRFSAERPKGSFSTLEIQRTEQGDSAMYLCASGQQGHYYGYTFGSGTRLTVV.

The rearrangement links TRBV10-2 to TRBJ1-1; 9 nucleotides align to TRBD1. The CDR3 loop spans 14 amino acids. J gave up 5 bases and V 6 bases, and 7 bases lay outside the gene matches. Germline CDR1 is WSHSY and CDR2 is SAAADI. This CDR3 reads CASRRDRGDTEAFF. In nucleotides, the CDR3 is TGCGCCAGCAGACGAGACAGGGGGGATACTGAAGCTTTCTTT.

This rearrangement joins TRBV18 to TRBJ1-5; D is undetermined. V was clipped by 3 bases and J by 7 bases, with 10 bases between them. The CDR3 has 13 amino acids. From germline, CDR1 is KGHSH and CDR2 LQKENI. CDR3 DNA: TGTGCCAGCTCACCCGGGGAGAGCCAGCCCCAGCATTTT. Protein sequence: CASSPGESQPQHF.

This chain uses TRBV21-1 with TRBJ2-7; the table's D call TRBD1 went unverified against the DNA. TRBV21-1 is classified as a pseudogene. The length of the CDR3 is 15 residues. Here the CDR3 reads CASSKCATASFEQYF. The CDR3 region has the DNA TGTGCCAGCAGCAAATGTGCCACAGCCTCCTTCGAGCAGTACTTC.

The chain uses TRBV15 and TRBJ1-2; 8 bases line up with TRBD1. CDR1 LNHNV and CDR2 YYDKDF come from the germline V gene (reference sequence). Germline trimming cut 4 bases from V and 8 bases from J; bases unmatched to any gene: 9. This CDR3 comprises 14 residues. CDR3 amino acids: CATSIRTTGAGYTF. CDR3 DNA: TGTGCCACCAGCATACGAACGACAGGGGCCGGCTACACCTTC.